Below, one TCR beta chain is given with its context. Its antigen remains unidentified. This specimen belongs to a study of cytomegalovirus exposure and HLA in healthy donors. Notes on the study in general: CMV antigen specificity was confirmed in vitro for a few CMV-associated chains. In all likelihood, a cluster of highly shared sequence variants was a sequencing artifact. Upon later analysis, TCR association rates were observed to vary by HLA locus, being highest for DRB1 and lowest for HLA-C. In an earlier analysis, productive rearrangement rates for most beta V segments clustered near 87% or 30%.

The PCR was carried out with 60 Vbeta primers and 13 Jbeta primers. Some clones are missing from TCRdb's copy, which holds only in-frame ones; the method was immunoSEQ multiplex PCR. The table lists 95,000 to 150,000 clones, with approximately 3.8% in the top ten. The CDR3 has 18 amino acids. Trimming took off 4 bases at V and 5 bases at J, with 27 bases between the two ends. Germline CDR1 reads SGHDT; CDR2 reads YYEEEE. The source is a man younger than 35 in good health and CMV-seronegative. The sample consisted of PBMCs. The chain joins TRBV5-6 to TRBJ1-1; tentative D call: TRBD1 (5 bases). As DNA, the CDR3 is TGTGCCAGCAGCGTGGTCCGTTGGCAGGGCTTTAAGGGGACTGAAGCTTTCTTT. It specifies CASSVVRWQGFKGTEAFF.